This T cell receptor beta chain was sequenced for a study of shared clonotypes between healthy human individuals. Regarding this clone: Its antigen is not known.

Trimming removed 6 bases from V and 1 base from J; junction bases left unmatched: 2. The CDR3 covers 15 residues. The germline V gene has CDR1 SNHLY and CDR2 FYNNEI. Sorted subsets were amplified in replicate PCRs using approximately 0.2 ug DNA, around 30,000 T cell genomes. The table came from immunoSEQ multiplex PCR; TCRdb's copy has only in-frame clones and leaves some out. The sample yields approximately 2.3 million clones, 80% to 95% seen once. Regarding the study as a whole: Rarefaction demonstrated incomplete sorted-subset sequencing despite large depth. Clonotype sharing across a few donors was observed for about 5.2% of naive CD4 clonotypes.

This sequence was found in a young man in good health. Some clones in this sample may be carry-over from other donors' samples. The chain couples TRBV2 to TRBJ2-4; 11 bases line up with TRBD1. Sequencing input: naive CD4+ T cells from PBMCs. As to subset: CD45RA+ positively selected. Written as DNA, the CDR3 is TGTGCCAGCAGAGGACAGGGGGCGGCCAAAAACATTCAGTACTTC. Protein product: CASRGQGAAKNIQYF.